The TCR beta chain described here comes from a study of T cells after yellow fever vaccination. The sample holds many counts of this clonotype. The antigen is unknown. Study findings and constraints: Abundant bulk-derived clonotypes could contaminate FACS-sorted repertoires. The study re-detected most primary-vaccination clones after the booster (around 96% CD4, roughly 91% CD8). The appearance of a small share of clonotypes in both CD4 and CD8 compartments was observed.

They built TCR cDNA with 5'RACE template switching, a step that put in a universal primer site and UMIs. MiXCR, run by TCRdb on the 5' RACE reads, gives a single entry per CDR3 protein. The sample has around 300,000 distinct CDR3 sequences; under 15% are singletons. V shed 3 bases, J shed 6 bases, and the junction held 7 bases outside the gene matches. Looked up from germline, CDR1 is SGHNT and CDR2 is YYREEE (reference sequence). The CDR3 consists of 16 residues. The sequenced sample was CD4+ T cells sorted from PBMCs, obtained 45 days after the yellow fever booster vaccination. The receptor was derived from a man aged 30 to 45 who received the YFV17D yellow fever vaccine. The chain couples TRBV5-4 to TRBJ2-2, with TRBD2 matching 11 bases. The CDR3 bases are TGTGCCAGCAGCTCGCTTAGCGGGAGGGCCTCCGGGGAGCTGTTTTTT. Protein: CASSSLSGRASGELFF.